This T cell receptor beta chain originates from a study of blood T cell repertoires in COVID-19. About the research overall: COVID-19 samples collected from the United States, Italy and Spain covered acute and convalescent phases.

Original analysis: Cell counts per sample came from amplifying reference gene primers. The table came from immunoSEQ multiplex PCR; TCRdb's copy has only in-frame clones and leaves some out. The V and J calls and clone size come from that table; D and trimming were worked out from the DNA. The sample has under 300,000 clones, about four fifths seen once. Trimming left V 6 bases short and J 10 bases short, with 15 bases between. This CDR3 is 12 amino acids long. The specimen sequenced was peripheral blood. The TCR sequence derives from a woman in her fifties or sixties with active or convalescent COVID-19. The chain is built from TRBV12-3 or TRBV12-4 and TRBJ1-2, with D perhaps TRBD1 (5 bases). CDR3 residues: CASSAGRWDYTF. DNA of the CDR3: TGTGCCAGCAGCGCGGGACGGTGGGACTACACCTTC.